Listed below are T cell receptor beta chains from one sample, sequenced in a study of human T cells and chemical hapten exposure. TCRdb reprocessed the RACE reads via MiXCR and lists one record per CDR3 protein. The sample carries about 120,000 distinct CDR3 sequences, 11% recorded once. The specimen comprised whole blood, sampled in connection with sensitization to the hapten diphenylcyclopropenone (DPC). The receptors shown here come from a woman between 50 and 59 years old with alopecia areata. Some clones in this sample may be carry-over from other donors' samples. Each CDR3 is given with its conserved first and last residue. A D gene is named only where the DNA matches it firmly. The size field is filled for only some rows; it gives once, few, many or a size class.

V	size	J	D	CDR3	DNA
TRBV10-3	.	TRBJ1-1	.	CAIRARADTEAFF	TGTGCCATCAGAGCCAGGGCAGACACTGAAGCTTTCTTT
TRBV5-1	many	TRBJ2-7	.	CASSLVSQMGPLYEQYF	TGCGCCAGCAGCTTGGTATCGCAAATGGGTCCTCTCTACGAGCAGTACTTC
TRBV2	few	TRBJ1-6	.	CASRGLVQGGSPLHF	TGTGCCAGCAGAGGATTGGTCCAGGGAGGGTCACCCCTCCACTTT
TRBV5-6	.	TRBJ1-6	.	CASSQGFRNSPLHF	TGTGCCAGCAGCCAAGGGTTTCGCAATTCACCCCTCCACTTT
TRBV7-9	few	TRBJ2-3	TRBD2	CASSTPAGGLDTQYF	TGTGCCAGCAGCACCCCGGCGGGGGGCTTAGATACGCAGTATTTT
TRBV29-1	many	TRBJ1-2	TRBD1	CSVNQGADGYTF	TGCAGCGTTAACCAGGGGGCAGATGGCTACACCTTC
TRBV11-2	.	TRBJ2-7	TRBD1	CASSPDRVSYEQYF	TGTGCCAGCAGCCCCGACAGGGTTTCCTACGAGCAGTACTTC
TRBV27	.	TRBJ2-7	TRBD2	CASSRGLAGHEQYF	TGTGCCAGCAGTAGGGGACTAGCGGGCCACGAGCAGTACTTC
TRBV20-1	many	TRBJ2-1	TRBD2	CSAPGLANNEQFF	TGCAGTGCCCCAGGACTAGCGAACAATGAGCAGTTCTTC
TRBV6-5	many	TRBJ2-7	TRBD1	CASSRTGGTYEQYF	TGTGCCAGCAGTAGAACAGGGGGGACCTACGAGCAGTACTTC
TRBV20-1	many	TRBJ1-1	.	CSAQEAPVNTEAFF	TGCAGTGCTCAGGAGGCGCCGGTGAACACTGAAGCTTTCTTT
TRBV28	.	TRBJ1-2	.	CASSNREGSYGYTF	TGTGCCAGCAGCAACAGGGAGGGTAGCTATGGCTACACCTTC
TRBV6-5	few	TRBJ1-1	TRBD1	CASSYRGREEAFF	TGTGCCAGCAGTTACAGGGGGCGCGAGGAAGCTTTCTTT
TRBV11-2	.	TRBJ2-3	.	CASSQVHSTDTQYF	TGTGCCAGCAGCCAGGTGCATAGCACAGATACGCAGTATTTT
TRBV6-2/TRBV6-3	.	TRBJ2-1	.	CASNNPLDEQFF	TGTGCCAGCAATAACCCCCTCGATGAGCAGTTCTTC
TRBV2	few	TRBJ2-3	.	CASGRPASTDTQYF	TGTGCCAGCGGGAGGCCGGCTAGCACAGATACGCAGTATTTT
TRBV7-8	few	TRBJ1-2	.	CASSLSRGGGYTF	TGTGCCAGCAGCTTAAGTCGTGGAGGGGGCTACACCTTC
TRBV7-9	.	TRBJ2-2	.	CASSVWEPVNTGELFF	TGTGCCAGCAGCGTGTGGGAGCCAGTCAACACCGGGGAGCTGTTTTTT
TRBV7-2	.	TRBJ2-3	.	CASSLMTDTQYF	TGTGCCAGCAGCTTAATGACAGATACGCAGTATTTT
TRBV7-2	many	TRBJ2-7	.	CASSRKLGQENYVSYEQYF	TGTGCCAGCAGCCGTAAACTCGGACAAGAGAATTATGTCTCCTACGAGCAGTACTTC
TRBV6-2/TRBV6-3	.	TRBJ2-1	TRBD2	CASRRAGGMQYNEQFF	TGTGCCAGCAGACGGGCGGGAGGCATGCAATACAATGAGCAGTTCTTC
TRBV14	few	TRBJ1-2	.	CASSLSPIYGYTF	TGTGCCAGCAGCCTGAGCCCTATCTATGGCTACACCTTC
TRBV6-6	few	TRBJ1-1	.	CASRRQGTEAFF	TGTGCCAGCAGGCGCCAGGGAACTGAAGCTTTCTTT
TRBV29-1	once	TRBJ1-3	TRBD1	CSVEGGTAGNTIYF	TGCAGCGTTGAAGGAGGGACAGCTGGAAACACCATATATTTT
TRBV12-3/TRBV12-4	few	TRBJ1-5	.	CASSLGLGGPQHF	TGTGCCAGCAGTTTAGGGCTCGGGGGGCCCCAGCATTTT
TRBV20-1	many	TRBJ2-7	TRBD2	CSARDLGTSAYEQYF	TGCAGTGCTAGAGATTTGGGGACTAGCGCCTACGAGCAGTACTTC
TRBV20-1	.	TRBJ2-4	.	CSAREFGRRGTLNIQYF	TGCAGTGCTAGAGAATTCGGGCGGAGGGGCACTTTAAACATTCAGTACTTC
TRBV10-3	many	TRBJ2-5	.	CAISESRDGETQYF	TGTGCCATCAGTGAGTCGAGAGACGGTGAGACCCAGTACTTC
TRBV5-5	.	TRBJ1-1	.	CASSLELNTEAFF	TGTGCCAGCAGCTTGGAACTGAACACTGAAGCTTTCTTT
TRBV5-1	few	TRBJ2-3	.	CASSRSGGTDTQYF	TGCGCCAGCAGCCGGTCGGGAGGCACAGATACGCAGTATTTT
TRBV3-1	many	TRBJ1-5	.	CASSQVRDSNQPQHF	TGTGCCAGCAGCCAAGTCCGGGACAGCAATCAGCCCCAGCATTTT
TRBV11-3	.	TRBJ2-1	TRBD2	CASSLTLAGAYNEQFF	TGTGCCAGCAGCCTAACCTTAGCGGGGGCCTACAATGAGCAGTTCTTC
TRBV20-1	.	TRBJ1-6	.	CSARVPAGASPLHF	TGCAGTGCTAGGGTTCCGGCAGGGGCTTCACCCCTCCACTTT
TRBV28	few	TRBJ1-1	.	CASSLRPGSSNTEAFF	TGTGCCAGCAGTTTGAGGCCAGGGAGTTCGAACACTGAAGCTTTCTTT
TRBV12-3/TRBV12-4	.	TRBJ2-7	.	CASSWVGEQYF	TGTGCCAGCAGTTGGGTCGGCGAGCAGTACTTC
TRBV24-1	few	TRBJ2-1	.	CATSDPRGREGNEQFF	TGTGCCACCAGTGATCCCCGGGGGCGCGAGGGTAATGAGCAGTTCTTC
TRBV2	.	TRBJ2-3	.	CASSEERGTDTQYF	TGTGCCAGCAGTGAGGAGCGCGGCACAGATACGCAGTATTTT
TRBV27	few	TRBJ1-1	TRBD1	CASRTSRGRITEAFF	TGTGCCAGCAGGACGAGCAGGGGGCGGATCACTGAAGCTTTCTTT
TRBV13	.	TRBJ2-5	.	CASSLKRQGQETQYF	TGTGCCAGCAGCTTAAAGAGGCAGGGCCAAGAGACCCAGTACTTC
TRBV6-5	.	TRBJ1-1	.	CASSYIGPGVDTEAFF	TGTGCCAGCAGTTATATAGGGCCGGGGGTAGACACTGAAGCTTTCTTT
TRBV6-6	.	TRBJ2-2	.	CASSPTPTNTGELFF	TGTGCCAGCAGTCCCACACCTACGAACACCGGGGAGCTGTTTTTT
TRBV12-3/TRBV12-4	few	TRBJ1-2	.	CASSHRWGNYGYTF	TGTGCCAGCAGTCATAGATGGGGAAATTATGGCTACACCTTC
TRBV9	.	TRBJ2-3	.	CASSPLKTHTDTQYF	TGTGCCAGCAGCCCTCTGAAGACTCACACAGATACGCAGTATTTT
TRBV3-1	few	TRBJ2-6	.	CASSQVVLGSSGANVLTF	TGTGCCAGCAGCCAAGTAGTATTAGGGAGCTCTGGGGCCAACGTCCTGACTTTC
TRBV12-3/TRBV12-4	few	TRBJ2-7	.	CASSLAAPYEQYF	TGTGCCAGCAGTTTGGCAGCCCCCTACGAGCAGTACTTC
TRBV24-1	.	TRBJ2-5	.	CATSDFLQGTETQYF	TGTGCCACCAGTGATTTCTTGCAGGGGACAGAGACCCAGTACTTC
TRBV6-2/TRBV6-3	.	TRBJ1-5	.	CASSGGFSNQPQHF	TGTGCCAGTTCCGGGGGATTCAGCAATCAGCCCCAGCATTTT
TRBV10-1	.	TRBJ2-3	.	CASSESSGKYHTQYF	TGCGCCAGCAGTGAGTCGTCCGGGAAATATCATACGCAGTATTTT
TRBV20-1	many	TRBJ2-7	TRBD2	CSARLAKGYEQYF	TGCAGTGCGAGACTAGCGAAGGGGTACGAGCAGTACTTC
TRBV20-1	many	TRBJ2-7	.	CSAPSLGFSYEQYF	TGCAGTGCCCCCTCGCTAGGGTTCTCCTACGAGCAGTACTTC
TRBV28	few	TRBJ1-1	.	CASRSGTFNGAFF	TGTGCCAGCAGAAGCGGGACCTTTAATGGAGCTTTCTTT
TRBV6-1	many	TRBJ2-1	.	CASSDLRDFYNEQFF	TGTGCCAGCAGTGACCTCCGGGACTTCTACAATGAGCAGTTCTTC
TRBV20-1	.	TRBJ1-1	.	CSAQRLGAAAEAFF	TGCAGTGCTCAAAGGCTGGGGGCGGCGGCTGAAGCTTTCTTT
TRBV29-1	.	TRBJ1-1	TRBD1	CSVEERVTGTVDFF	TGCAGCGTTGAAGAGAGGGTAACCGGGACAGTAGATTTCTTT
TRBV7-2	.	TRBJ2-1	.	CASTTGGGYNEQFF	TGTGCCAGCACTACTGGGGGAGGCTACAATGAGCAGTTCTTC
TRBV3-1	.	TRBJ1-2	.	CASSQEGGILYGYTF	TGTGCCAGCAGCCAAGAGGGGGGAATACTCTATGGCTACACCTTC
TRBV27	few	TRBJ2-4	.	CASRGRADAKNIQYF	TGTGCCAGCAGAGGGCGAGCGGATGCCAAAAACATTCAGTACTTC
TRBV2	.	TRBJ1-5	.	CASSDSTVDSNQPQHF	TGTGCCAGCAGTGATAGCACCGTCGATAGCAATCAGCCCCAGCATTTT
TRBV5-6	few	TRBJ2-6	TRBD1	CASSFRPGTGTGANVLTF	TGTGCCAGCAGCTTCCGTCCCGGGACAGGGACCGGGGCCAACGTCCTGACTTTC
TRBV20-1	.	TRBJ1-5	.	CSASPQEANQPQHF	TGCAGTGCTAGCCCCCAGGAAGCGAATCAGCCCCAGCATTTT